A single sample is the source of the 28 T cell receptor beta chains below, sequenced in a study of OX40 agonist ivuxolimab in advanced cancers. The assay was immunoSEQ multiplex PCR, and TCRdb's table has in-frame clones only and misses some. The top ten hold over 5.5% of the sample, which has about 45,000 clones, over 80% seen once. Specimen: CD4+ or CD8+ T cells sorted from blood, collected in a trial of the OX40 agonist ivuxolimab. These receptors all stem from an adult with an advanced solid tumor such as melanoma, head and neck, liver or kidney cancer.

The V gene is TRBV30, the J gene TRBJ2-3, with unresolved D. The CDR3 spans 11 residues. Germline V gives CDR1 GTSNPN, CDR2 SVGIG (reference sequence). V was shortened by 8 bases and J by 5 bases, with 11 bases between the two germline ends. The CDR3 sequence is CARPDGDTQYF. Written as DNA, the CDR3 is TGTGCCCGACCGGACGGAGATACGCAGTATTTT.

This chain uses TRBV5-8 with TRBJ1-4; TRBD1 might be the D (6 bases). The germline V gene has CDR1 SGHTS and CDR2 YDEGEE. The CDR3 is 16 amino acids. Trimming shortened V by 1 base and J by 10 bases, and 20 bases separated the two germline ends. The CDR3 bases are TGTGCCAGCAGCTTGTGGGGGGGCCGGACTTCGAGAAAACTGTTTTTT. Translating it yields CASSLWGGRTSRKLFF.

V gene TRBV2 combines with J gene TRBJ2-3; 9 bases are shared with TRBD2. The CDR3 is made up of 18 amino acids. The V segment lost 6 bases and the J segment 1 base; nucleotides outside the gene matches: 14. The germline CDR1 and CDR2 sequences are SNHLY and FYNNEI. The CDR3 DNA follows: TGTGCCAGCAGGCCTGTAGCGGGAGTATTCACGCGCACAGATACGCAGTATTTT. Translated: CASRPVAGVFTRTDTQYF.

The chain carries TRBV11-3 and TRBJ2-3; D may be TRBD2 (5 bases). V dropped 2 bases and J dropped 1 base, with 10 bases sitting between them. CDR1 and CDR2 from the germline V gene are SGHNT and YENEEA. The CDR3 runs 15 residues. CDR3 sequence: CASSLRGLGTDTQYF. Here the CDR3 DNA reads TGTGCCAGCAGCTTACGAGGGCTTGGCACAGATACGCAGTATTTT.

The chain is built from TRBV10-1 and TRBJ2-3; no clear D gene. Germline loops: CDR1 WNHNN, CDR2 SYGVQD (reference sequence). The CDR3 sequence is 14 residues long. V lost 2 bases, J lost 2 bases, and 8 bases lay in between. This chain's CDR3 is CASSERVYTDTQYF. For the CDR3, the DNA is TGCGCCAGCAGTGAGCGGGTCTACACAGATACGCAGTATTTT.

This rearrangement joins TRBV30 to TRBJ1-5; 7 bases align to TRBD1. V lost 5 bases to trimming and J lost 2 bases; unmatched junction nucleotides: 6. The germline V gene has CDR1 GTSNPN and CDR2 SVGIG (reference sequence). The CDR3 has 14 residues. The CDR3 loop reads CAWQGGGRNQPQHF. The CDR3 bases are TGTGCCTGGCAGGGGGGGGGCCGCAATCAGCCCCAGCATTTT.

The chain links TRBV6-8 to TRBJ2-1, with TRBD2 matching 8 bases. The CDR3 has 14 amino acids. Germline V lookup: CDR1 MNHGY, CDR2 SAAAGT. V lost 8 bases, J lost 3 bases, and 6 bases stayed unmatched. CDR3 sequence: CASGERENYNEQFF. The CDR3 DNA sequence: TGTGCCAGCGGAGAGCGGGAGAACTACAATGAGCAGTTCTTC.

This sequence joins TRBV18 and TRBJ2-7, with 9 bases lining up with TRBD1. This CDR3 contains 14 residues. Trimming took 6 bases from V and 5 from J; bases not matched to a gene: 8. Germline assignment: CDR1 KGHSH and CDR2 LQKENI. CDR3: CASSKSGTGNEQYF. Here the CDR3 DNA reads TGTGCCAGCTCCAAGTCCGGGACAGGGAACGAGCAGTACTTC. The variable domain in full, completed from reference TRBV18 and TRBJ2-7, reads NAGVMQNPRHLVRRRGQEARLRCSPMKGHSHVYWYRQLPEEGLKFMVYLQKENIIDESGMPKERFSAEFPKEGPSILRIQQVVRGDSAAYFCASSKSGTGNEQYFGPGTRLTVT.

The CDR3 DNA is TGTGCCAGCAGGGCCGGGTGGAGGGGAGACACTGAAGCTTTCTTT. This codes for CASRAGWRGDTEAFF. This chain connects TRBV5-8 to TRBJ1-1; D is perhaps TRBD1 (5 bases). V shed 5 bases and J shed 3 bases, with 17 bases lying between them. The CDR3 sequence is 15 residues long. The germline V gene has CDR1 SGHTS and CDR2 YDEGEE.

The chain combines TRBV9 with TRBJ1-5; a weak D match, TRBD1 (5 bases). Germline CDR1 reads SGDLS; CDR2 reads YYNGEE. V was trimmed by 2 bases and J by 3 bases, leaving 12 bases between them. This CDR3 is 15 amino acids long. CDR3 DNA sequence: TGTGCCAGCAGCGTTTCCGGCGGGGCCAATCAGCCCCAGCATTTT. Translated, it gives CASSVSGGANQPQHF.

V gene TRBV2 combines with J gene TRBJ2-5; 11 bases are shared with TRBD2. The CDR3 has 14 amino acids. Per germline, CDR1 SNHLY and CDR2 FYNNEI. V dropped 4 bases and J dropped 7; count of bases not matched to a gene: 5. The CDR3 loop is CASSGSGREGTQYF. CDR3 nucleotides: TGTGCCAGCAGTGGTAGCGGGAGGGAGGGGACCCAGTACTTC.

The V and J genes are TRBV2 and TRBJ2-1, with TRBD2 matching over 11 bases. The V segment lost 3 bases and the J segment 4 bases; nucleotides outside the gene matches: 8. The CDR3 length is 17 residues. Germline CDR1 reads SNHLY; CDR2 reads FYNNEI. CDR3 amino acids: CASSEIRLAGTYNEQFF. DNA for the CDR3: TGTGCCAGCAGTGAGATTCGACTAGCGGGGACATACAATGAGCAGTTCTTC.

The rearrangement joins TRBV25-1 to TRBJ2-1; D not resolved. The germline gives CDR1 MGHDK, CDR2 SYGVNS. V gave up 5 bases and J gave up 10 bases, with 9 bases separating them. CDR3 length: 11 residues. DNA for the CDR3: TGTGCCAGCAGTTTGGTTAAGGAGCAGTTCTTC. Translating gives CASSLVKEQFF.

The genes are TRBV6-5 and TRBJ1-5; tentatively, D is TRBD1 (6 bases). Deletions cut 6 bases from V and 4 bases from J, with 16 bases between. This CDR3 has 15 residues. CDR1 is MNHEY, CDR2 SVGAGI, per germline. The CDR3: CASSRTTGTNQPQHF. The CDR3 bases are TGTGCCAGCAGCCGAACCACAGGGACGAATCAGCCCCAGCATTTT.

The CDR3 nucleotides read TGTGCCATCAGTGAGGACAGGGGGTTAGGGGAGCTGTTTTTT. It yields the protein CAISEDRGLGELFF. This chain links TRBV10-3 with TRBJ2-2; 9 nucleotides agree with TRBD1. CDR1 is ENHRY and CDR2 is SYGVKD in the germline V gene. CDR3 length: 14 residues. Trimming removed 2 bases from V and 8 bases from J; junction bases left unmatched: 3.

The chain recombines TRBV6-5 with TRBJ2-1; 10 bases map to TRBD2. There are 15 residues in the CDR3. Germline-derived CDR1 and CDR2 are MNHEY and SVGAGI. J gave up 1 base and V 8 bases, and 5 bases lay outside the gene matches. The CDR3 nucleotides read TGTGCCAGCCGGCTAGCGGGAGCTTCCTACAATGAGCAGTTCTTC. Translating it yields CASRLAGASYNEQFF.

This clone showed up just a few times. The chain combines TRBV5-4 with TRBJ2-7, with 8 bases aligning to TRBD2. The junction had 3 bases not matched to a gene; V was cut back by 4 bases and J by 0 bases. This CDR3 has 14 residues. Germline CDR1 reads SGHNT; CDR2 reads YYREEE (reference sequence). The CDR3 DNA follows: TGTGCCAGCAGCCAAAGCGGGAGCTCCTACGAGCAGTACTTC. The encoded protein is CASSQSGSSYEQYF.

CDR3 nucleotide sequence: TGCGCCAGCGGGCCAATTTGGGGGTCCTACGAGCAGTACTTC. Translated: CASGPIWGSYEQYF. This sequence joins TRBV5-1 and TRBJ2-7, with D perhaps given as TRBD1 or TRBD2 (5 bases each). CDR3 size: 14 residues. The V end lost 7 bases, the J end lost 1 base, and 15 bases lay between the germline ends. In germline, CDR1 is SGHRS, CDR2 YFSETQ. The full variable domain, rest sourced from reference TRBV5-1 and TRBJ2-7, is KAGVTQTPRYLIKTRGQQVTLSCSPISGHRSVSWYQQTPGQGLQFLFEYFSETQRNKGNFPGRFSGRQFSNSRSEMNVSTLELGDSALYLCASGPIWGSYEQYFGPGTRLTVT.

The chain combines TRBV7-9 with TRBJ2-5; D may be TRBD2 (6 bases). Germline V gene lookup returns CDR1 SEHNR and CDR2 FQNEAQ (reference sequence). The CDR3 is made up of 13 amino acids. The ends were cut back, 5 bases at V and 0 bases at J, with 7 bases in the middle. CDR3 loop: CASSRDYQETQYF. CDR3 sequence (DNA): TGTGCCAGCAGCCGGGACTACCAAGAGACCCAGTACTTC.

J is TRBJ1-2 and V is TRBV29-1; D might be TRBD1 (6 bases). This CDR3 spans 13 amino acids. V dropped 4 bases and J dropped 8 bases, with 17 bases sitting between them. Germline values: CDR1 SQVTM, CDR2 ANQGSEA. This chain's CDR3 is CSVAKTGPGGYTF. The CDR3 bases are TGCAGCGTTGCTAAGACAGGACCCGGAGGCTACACCTTC. The full variable domain, rest sourced from reference TRBV29-1 and TRBJ1-2, is SAVISQKPSRDICQRGTSLTIQCQVDSQVTMMFWYRQQPGQSLTLIATANQGSEATYESGFVIDKFPISRPNLTFSTLTVSNMSPEDSSIYLCSVAKTGPGGYTFGSGTRLTVV.

V is TRBV28 and J is TRBJ2-7; 10 bases are a match to TRBD2. The germline CDR1 and CDR2 sequences are MDHEN and SYDVKM. V lost 6 bases and J lost 4; bases outside the gene matches: 3. The CDR3 spans 13 residues. The CDR3 spells CASRLAGHYEQYF. The CDR3 DNA is TGTGCCAGCAGACTAGCGGGGCATTACGAGCAGTACTTC.

This sequence joins TRBV4-1 and TRBJ2-2, with TRBD2 as a possible D gene (5 bases). V was shortened by 3 bases and J by 4 bases, with 12 bases between the two germline ends. This CDR3 is 15 amino acids long. The germline V gene has CDR1 MGHRA and CDR2 YSYEKL. Written as DNA, the CDR3 is TGCGCCAGCAGCCAGCGGACTTTTCGCACCGGGGAGCTGTTTTTT. It is translated as CASSQRTFRTGELFF.

A single count supports this clone. The V and J genes are TRBV6-1 and TRBJ2-3; D call uncertain. Germline loops: CDR1 MNHNS, CDR2 SASEGT. With 2 bases removed from V and 6 bases from J, the gap between germline ends came to 9 bases. The CDR3 has 13 amino acids. The CDR3 spells CASSEWWWDTQYF. The CDR3 region has the DNA TGTGCCAGCAGTGAATGGTGGTGGGATACGCAGTATTTT.

The chain links TRBV20-1 to TRBJ1-3; D remains unclear. The CDR3 runs 11 residues. Germline loops: CDR1 DFQATT, CDR2 SNEGSKA (reference sequence). The CDR3 DNA reads as TGCAGCCAGAGCTCTGGAAACACCATATATTTT. As protein: CSQSSGNTIYF.

This clone was counted once. The junction shows a germline mismatch at one end, possibly a read error. Other DNA sequences in this specimen translate into the identical CDR3. This chain joins TRBV5-4 and TRBJ2-1, with 12 bases aligning to TRBD2. Germline loops: CDR1 SGHNT, CDR2 YYREEE (reference sequence). The CDR3 is 15 amino acids. The CDR3 loop is CASSSSGRVQNEQFF. The DNA of the CDR3 is TGCGCCAGCAGCTCTAGCGGGAGGGTACAGAATGAGCAGTTCTTC.

V gene TRBV30 combines with J gene TRBJ1-2; possible D gene TRBD1, 5 bases. V was shortened by 7 bases and J by 0 bases, with 18 bases between the two germline ends. The germline V gene encodes CDR1 GTSNPN and CDR2 SVGIG (reference sequence). This CDR3 comprises 15 residues. The DNA of the CDR3 is TGTGCCTCAATAAACAGAGGGGTTTCTAACTATGGCTACACCTTC. Encoded protein: CASINRGVSNYGYTF. The whole variable domain, remainder taken from reference TRBV30 and TRBJ1-2, is SQTIHQWPATLVQPVGSPLSLECTVEGTSNPNLYWYRQAAGRGLQLLFYSVGIGQISSEVPQNLSASRPQDRQFILSSKKLLLSDSGFYLCASINRGVSNYGYTFGSGTRLTVV.

The rearrangement uses TRBV5-1 and TRBJ2-1, with D unclear. Looked up from germline, CDR1 is SGHRS and CDR2 is YFSETQ. Trimming removed 3 bases at V and 5 bases at J, with 12 bases between. The CDR3 has 14 amino acids. The CDR3 DNA reads as TGCGCCAGCAGCTGGTCCCAGGCTGACAATGAGCAGTTCTTC. This translates into CASSWSQADNEQFF.

The genes are TRBV4-2 and TRBJ1-6, with 9 bases lining up with TRBD1. The CDR3 totals 16 residues. J was trimmed by 9 bases and V by 1 base; bases with no gene match: 7. CDR1 is LGHNA, CDR2 YNFKEQ, per germline. CDR3 residues: CASSQGADRGGSPLHF. As DNA, the CDR3 is TGTGCCAGCAGCCAAGGGGCGGACAGGGGAGGTTCACCCCTCCACTTT.